The 11 T cell receptor beta chains in this list originate from one sample, sequenced in a study of cytomegalovirus exposure and HLA in healthy donors. Primers included in the PCR were 60 Vbeta and 13 Jbeta primers. Profiled with immunoSEQ multiplex PCR; TCRdb holds only in-frame clones, not every one. The data contain under 200,000 clones, roughly 80% of them seen just once; the ten biggest clones take up approximately 1.2%. What was sequenced was PBMCs. Receptor source: a man aged 45 to 65 in good health and CMV-seropositive.

This chain links TRBV19 with TRBJ1-5, with 7 bases that match TRBD1. This CDR3 has 15 residues. Germline trimming cut 0 bases from V and 9 bases from J; bases unmatched to any gene: 8. Germline values: CDR1 LNHDA, CDR2 SQIVND (reference sequence). CDR3 sequence: CASSIEYRGIWPQHF. Written as DNA, the CDR3 is TGTGCCAGTAGTATAGAGTACAGGGGTATCTGGCCCCAGCATTTT.

This chain connects TRBV29-1 to TRBJ2-7, with TRBD1 matching 9 bases. Trimming removed 6 bases from V and 3 bases from J; junction bases left unmatched: 12. The CDR3 contains 15 residues. Germline CDR1 and CDR2: SQVTM and ANQGSEA. The DNA of the CDR3 is TGCAGCGTCTCACCGGGACAGGGAATCGGCTACGAGCAGTACTTC. Encoded protein: CSVSPGQGIGYEQYF.

The gene calls are TRBV6-5 and TRBJ2-5; D is unresolved. Gene TRBJ2-7 matches the end of the DNA better, so the J call may be wrong. Germline V gene data show CDR1 as MNHEY and CDR2 as SVGAGI. The CDR3 has 15 amino acids. CDR3 in amino acids: CASTRRGRSSYEQYF. As DNA, the CDR3 is TGTGCCAGCACCCGTCGCGGCCGCAGCTCCTACGAGCAGTACTTC.

The chain uses TRBV7-9 and TRBJ1-4, with 10 bases identical to TRBD1. The V and J ends lost 4 bases and 6 bases, in that order; junction bases with no gene match: 5. The CDR3 extends over 15 amino acids. Germline V gene lookup returns CDR1 SEHNR and CDR2 FQNEAQ (reference sequence). The CDR3 DNA reads as TGTGCCAGCAGCTCACCCGGGACAGGGGATGAAAAACTGTTTTTT. The encoded protein is CASSSPGTGDEKLFF.

The J gene is TRBJ2-1, the V gene TRBV11-3; 9 bases map to TRBD2. CDR1 and CDR2 (germline): SGHNT, YENEEA. Unmatched junction bases numbered 0, after V lost 3 bases and J lost 0 bases. CDR3 length: 15 residues. CDR3 DNA: TGTGCCAGCAGCTTTAGCGGGAGCTCCTACAATGAGCAGTTCTTC. This encodes CASSFSGSSYNEQFF.

The chain links TRBV5-1 to TRBJ2-1; 11 positions match TRBD1. J lost 9 bases, V lost 4 bases, and 9 bases had no gene match. This CDR3 is built from 15 residues. Germline assignment: CDR1 SGHRS and CDR2 YFSETQ. CDR3 region: CASSGGQGVYGEQFF. The DNA for the CDR3 is TGCGCCAGCAGCGGGGGACAGGGGGTCTACGGTGAGCAGTTCTTC.

The chain links TRBV5-4 to TRBJ2-7; no definite D call. CDR1 is SGHNT, CDR2 YYREEE, per germline (reference sequence). Trimming cost V 0 bases and J 1 base, with 11 bases left between them. The CDR3 spans 15 residues. The CDR3 is CASSLAPPGSYEQYF. Here the CDR3 DNA reads TGTGCCAGCAGCTTGGCCCCGCCAGGATCCTACGAGCAGTACTTC.

Concerning this clone: This sample also contains other DNA sequences that code for the same CDR3. J is TRBJ1-2 and V is TRBV6-5; maybe TRBD1 (5 bases). CDR1 and CDR2 (germline): MNHEY, SVGAGI. V was shortened by 6 bases and J by 4 bases, with 9 bases between the two germline ends. The CDR3 runs 12 residues. The CDR3 DNA reads as TGTGCCAGCAGCCCCGACAGCTATGGCTACACCTTC. It yields the protein CASSPDSYGYTF.

The V call is TRBV4-1, the J call TRBJ1-6, with 8 bases aligning to TRBD1. This CDR3 is 16 amino acids long. CDR1 MGHRA and CDR2 YSYEKL come from the germline V gene. The V segment lost 4 bases and the J segment 6 bases; nucleotides outside the gene matches: 8. The CDR3 reads CASSRGDRRTNSPLHF. The CDR3 coding sequence is TGCGCCAGCAGCCGGGGGGACAGGCGAACTAATTCACCCCTCCACTTT.

This clone showed up just a few times. This chain connects TRBV5-8 to TRBJ1-2, with 7 bases that match TRBD1. CDR3 size: 16 residues. V trimming: 3 bases; J trimming: 4 bases; junction bases outside the gene matches: 12. The germline V gene encodes CDR1 SGHTS and CDR2 YDEGEE. CDR3 in amino acids: CASSSLETGPLYGYTF. The CDR3, as DNA: TGTGCCAGCAGCTCCTTGGAGACAGGGCCCCTCTATGGCTACACCTTC. Filled out from reference TRBV5-8 and TRBJ1-2, the complete variable domain reads EAGVTQSPTHLIKTRGQQATLRCSPISGHTSVYWYQQALGLGLQFLLWYDEGEERNRGNFPPRFSGRQFPNYSSELNVNALELEDSALYLCASSSLETGPLYGYTFGSGTRLTVV.

J is TRBJ2-7 and V is TRBV4-1; 8 nucleotides agree with TRBD1. V shed 5 bases and J 3 bases; nucleotides not matched to a gene: 6. The CDR3 sequence is 14 residues long. Germline loops: CDR1 MGHRA, CDR2 YSYEKL. CDR3 sequence: CASSTGTGFYEQYF. In nucleotides, the CDR3 is TGCGCCAGCAGCACCGGGACAGGTTTCTACGAGCAGTACTTC.